These 14 T cell receptor beta chains came from one sample sequenced in a study of blood T cell repertoires in COVID-19. Sequenced by immunoSEQ multiplex PCR; TCRdb stores in-frame clones only, minus some. The table includes about 140,000 clones, about 76% detected once. The material sequenced was peripheral blood. The receptors were gathered from a human donor in a cohort sampled during active COVID-19.

This clone occurred once. This chain links TRBV7-8 with TRBJ2-1; TRBD1 agrees at 9 bases. The CDR3 extends over 16 amino acids. Germline V gene lookup returns CDR1 SGHVS and CDR2 FQNEAQ. J was trimmed by 3 bases and V by 5 bases; bases with no gene match: 8. CDR3 protein: CASSPLKTGGYNEQFF. Written as DNA, the CDR3 is TGTGCCAGCAGCCCCTTAAAGACAGGGGGCTACAATGAGCAGTTCTTC.

J is TRBJ2-7 and V is TRBV18; a possible D gene is TRBD2 (7 bases). Per the germline V gene, CDR1 is KGHSH and CDR2 is LQKENI. The ends were cut back, 3 bases at V and 7 bases at J, with 13 bases in the middle. The CDR3 is made up of 13 amino acids. CDR3 sequence reads: CASSPGGQREQYF. In DNA, the CDR3 is TGTGCCAGCTCACCGGGGGGGCAGCGGGAGCAGTACTTC.

This chain joins TRBV19 and TRBJ2-1, with TRBD2 matching 11 bases. The CDR3 contains 16 residues. Germline V gene sequence: CDR1 LNHDA, CDR2 SQIVND (reference sequence). V lost 5 bases, J lost 8 bases, and 11 bases stayed unmatched. The CDR3 here is CASSVSSGRAFYEQFF. The CDR3 DNA reads as TGTGCCAGTAGTGTCAGTAGCGGGAGGGCCTTCTATGAGCAGTTCTTC.

The gene calls are TRBV28 and TRBJ2-7; 9 bases match TRBD2. The CDR3 has 15 residues. From germline, CDR1 is MDHEN and CDR2 SYDVKM. The junction had 8 bases not matched to a gene; V was cut back by 6 bases and J by 2 bases. CDR3 in amino acids: CASSTGTSNAYEQYF. As DNA, the CDR3 is TGTGCCAGCAGCACCGGGACTAGCAACGCCTACGAGCAGTACTTC.

Of note for this clone: This same CDR3 is encoded by further DNA sequences in the sample. The chain carries TRBV19 and TRBJ2-3; a possible D gene is TRBD2 (5 bases). CDR1 is LNHDA, CDR2 SQIVND, per germline (reference sequence). V lost 1 base and J 1 base, leaving 9 bases between the germline ends. The CDR3 extends over 15 amino acids. CDR3 DNA sequence: TGTGCCAGTAGTATAGGTGGGGAGCGCACAGATACGCAGTATTTT. It yields the protein CASSIGGERTDTQYF.

This sequence joins TRBV4-3 and TRBJ1-6, with TRBD1 matching 10 bases. There are 16 residues in the CDR3. Germline V lookup: CDR1 LGHNA, CDR2 YSLEER. Unmatched junction bases numbered 8, after V lost 1 base and J lost 11 bases. As DNA, the CDR3 is TGCGCCAGCAGCCAAGTTAAAGGGGACAGGGGAACACCCCTCCACTTT. It codes for CASSQVKGDRGTPLHF.

This chain connects TRBV7-8 to TRBJ2-7, with 10 bases matching TRBD2. The CDR3 runs to 14 residues. The junction had 0 bases not matched to a gene; V was cut back by 4 bases and J by 0 bases. Looked up from germline, CDR1 is SGHVS and CDR2 is FQNEAQ. This chain's CDR3 is CASSSSGSSYEQYF. The CDR3 region has the DNA TGTGCCAGCAGCTCTAGCGGGAGCTCCTACGAGCAGTACTTC.

This chain links TRBV10-3 with TRBJ2-7; 11 bases fit TRBD2. Trimming cost V 0 bases and J 2 bases; bases outside gene matches: 3. This CDR3 spans 16 amino acids. Germline V CDR1 and CDR2: ENHRY, SYGVKD. As DNA, the CDR3 is TGTGCCATCAGTGAGTCAGGGACTAGCGGCCCCTACGAGCAGTACTTC. Translating gives CAISESGTSGPYEQYF.

Note on this clone: The junction differs from germline at one of its ends, possibly a read error. The V gene is TRBV3-1 (or the pseudogene TRBV3-2), the J gene TRBJ2-1; D might be TRBD2 (6 bases). The CDR3 totals 20 residues. Per the germline V gene, CDR1 is LGHDT and CDR2 is YNNKEL (reference sequence). The CDR3 nucleotides are TGTGCCAGCAGCCAAGTCGCGGAGCCCTACGGCTTACGGGGGTACAATGAGCGGTTCTTC. Its protein product is CASSQVAEPYGLRGYNERFF.

The V call is TRBV4-1, the J call TRBJ1-3; D remains unclear. The V end lost 2 bases, the J end lost 4 bases, and 15 bases lay between the germline ends. In germline, CDR1 is MGHRA, CDR2 YSYEKL. This CDR3 is built from 16 residues. The DNA for the CDR3 is TGCGCCAGCAGCCAAAGGCCCCCGGGGATGGGAAACACCATATATTTT. Protein sequence: CASSQRPPGMGNTIYF.

The chain is built from TRBV20-1 and TRBJ2-4; tentatively, D is TRBD1 (5 bases). Trimming left V 3 bases short and J 1 base short, with 10 bases between. The CDR3 has 14 amino acids. Germline CDR1 reads DFQATT; CDR2 reads SNEGSKA (reference sequence). For the CDR3, the DNA is TGCAGTGCTAGTCATAGGGGTGCCAAAAACATTCAGTACTTC. Residues: CSASHRGAKNIQYF.

The J gene is TRBJ2-7, the V gene TRBV3-1 (or the pseudogene TRBV3-2); 9 bases line up with TRBD2. The CDR3 length is 17 residues. Germline V gene data show CDR1 as LGHDT and CDR2 as YNNKEL (reference sequence). With 2 bases clipped from V and 8 bases from J, the junction kept 16 bases outside the gene matches. The CDR3 DNA reads TGTGCCAGCAGCCAAAGGATGGTGGCGACTAGCGGAGGCAAGCAGTACTTC. The encoded protein is CASSQRMVATSGGKQYF.

The CDR3 loop is CSVPLASFTDTQYF. The CDR3 coding sequence is TGCAGCGTACCATTAGCATCGTTCACAGATACGCAGTATTTT. The chain uses TRBV29-1 and TRBJ2-3; D remains unclear. Germline V gene sequence: CDR1 SQVTM, CDR2 ANQGSEA. CDR3 length: 14 residues. V was trimmed by 6 bases and J by 2 bases, leaving 15 bases between them.

The chain links TRBV9 to TRBJ2-7, with 9 bases that match TRBD2. The CDR3 runs 16 residues. CDR1 is SGDLS, CDR2 YYNGEE, per germline. V lost 4 bases to trimming and J lost 2 bases; unmatched junction nucleotides: 10. The CDR3 is CASSPSAGLAAYEQYF. The CDR3 DNA sequence: TGTGCCAGCAGCCCATCCGCGGGACTAGCCGCCTACGAGCAGTACTTC. Full variable domain (remainder filled in from reference TRBV9 and TRBJ2-7): DSGVTQTPKHLITATGQRVTLRCSPRSGDLSVYWYQQSLDQGLQFLIQYYNGEERAKGNILERFSAQQFPDLHSELNLSSLELGDSALYFCASSPSAGLAAYEQYFGPGTRLTVT.